This TCR beta chain was retrieved from a study of T cell repertoires in cytomegalovirus infection. Looking at the study overall: In public TCR beta signatures, there were indications of both CMV infection and matching HLA type.

Deletions cut 3 bases from V and 1 base from J, with 6 bases between. Looked up from germline, CDR1 is LGHDT and CDR2 is YNNKEL (reference sequence). This CDR3 spans 13 amino acids. Findings and caveats of the study: Based on cumulative public TCR beta family frequency, carriers of CMV plus the relevant HLA were identified. CMV-specific HLA-C-restricted TCR beta clonotypes dominated the ex vivo response.

This clonotype came up many times. Its antigen remains unidentified. TCRdb ran MiXCR on the reads and lists one entry per CDR3 protein. The table lists 450,000 to 550,000 distinct CDR3 sequences, 16% of them singletons. J is TRBJ1-1 and V is TRBV3-1; D perhaps matches TRBD1 (6 bases). The clonotype comes from a human donor in good health (CMV status not recorded). Some clones in this sample may be carry-over from other donors' samples. Sequenced sample: CD8+ T cells from PBMCs. For the CDR3, the DNA is TGTGCCAGCAGCCAGGACAGGAACACTGAAGCTTTCTTT. Its translation: CASSQDRNTEAFF.